Listed below are T cell receptor beta chains from one sample, sequenced in a study of molecular identifiers for immune sequencing clone quantification. From the PCR reads, TCRdb called clonotypes with MiXCR, one entry per CDR3 protein. This sample yields some 590,000 distinct CDR3 sequences, of which roughly 25% are seen a single time; 0.6% to 0.9% belongs to the top ten. The sample consisted of naive CD8+ T cells from blood, with Jurkat cell RNA spiked in. The receptors shown here come from a human donor in good health. Some libraries in this study had Jurkat cell RNA spiked in. Both conserved end residues are part of each CDR3. Only some rows state a clone size, as once, few, many or a class for expanded clones.

v_call	cdr3_length	j_call	clone_size	cdr3_aa
TRBV29-1	13	TRBJ1-1	many	CSAADSLSVEAFF
TRBV20-1	11	TRBJ2-5	few	CSAAEGETQYF
TRBV24-1	16	TRBJ2-3	few	CATSDPGREAKDTQYF
TRBV7-8	15	TRBJ1-4	few	CASSFGRVESEKLFF
TRBV14	16	TRBJ2-5	.	CASSQDMWGRGETQYF
TRBV18	15	TRBJ2-1	few	CASSPPDNAYNEQFF
TRBV4-3	16	TRBJ1-1	.	CASSQDRGQVSTEAFF
TRBV4-3	15	TRBJ1-1	few	CASSQGRGAGIEAFF
TRBV7-9	18	TRBJ2-2	.	CASSSTAPRGPHTGELFF
TRBV19	13	TRBJ2-2	.	CASFAGATGELFF
TRBV5-8	15	TRBJ1-2	.	CASSWRRGQGGGYTF
TRBV7-9	14	TRBJ2-5	.	CARSSAFGLETQYF
TRBV5-1	14	TRBJ2-7	few	CASSLDQGFNEQYF
TRBV28	13	TRBJ2-7	.	CAGSYRLSDEQYF
TRBV27	15	TRBJ2-7	few	CASSLSEGAAYEQYF
TRBV6-2/TRBV6-3	15	TRBJ2-3	few	CASSYIRGSADTQYF
TRBV7-2	14	TRBJ1-1	.	CARSLRNMNTAAFF
TRBV27	14	TRBJ2-2	many	CASSYAAGTGELFF
TRBV18	16	TRBJ2-1	few	CASSLTGTGDYNEQFF
TRBV19	18	TRBJ1-6	.	CASSITRGASSYNSPLHF
TRBV12-5	15	TRBJ1-1	.	CASGLVGQGSGEAFF
TRBV7-9	13	TRBJ2-5	few	CASSHPQGETQYF
TRBV5-6	17	TRBJ2-2	many	CASSLATGGRENGELFF
TRBV19	13	TRBJ2-2	few	CASPTTNTGELFF
TRBV11-2	13	TRBJ1-5	few	CASSPRWNQPQHF
TRBV4-1	13	TRBJ2-1	few	CASSPMGGQEQFF
TRBV7-9	17	TRBJ2-3	many	CASSSATGGQGTDTQYF
TRBV12-3/TRBV12-4	15	TRBJ1-4	.	CASSAQFGANEKLFF
TRBV12-5	15	TRBJ2-2	.	CASGRDRVGTGELFF
TRBV27	16	TRBJ2-1	.	CASSLLFAASYNEQFF
TRBV12-3/TRBV12-4	16	TRBJ2-1	.	CASTPTAGGSYNEQFF
TRBV6-5	11	TRBJ2-7	few	CASMGGDEQYF
TRBV7-2	14	TRBJ2-7	many	CASSLGLGGGEQYF
TRBV25-1	13	TRBJ1-1	few	CASRFRGLAEAFF
TRBV4-1	15	TRBJ1-3	few	CASSQEAGDGNTIYF
TRBV6-5	20	TRBJ2-6	many	CASRRATGDRMDSGANVLTF
TRBV14	16	TRBJ2-7	.	CASSQVTGRRAYEQYF
TRBV6-5	13	TRBJ1-6	many	CASSLTQNSPLHF
TRBV4-1	16	TRBJ2-1	few	CASSPSGGGTSNEQFF
TRBV6-5	14	TRBJ1-1	many	CASTFQTGQTEAFF
TRBV6-5	15	TRBJ1-2	.	CASSYTQGANYGYTF
TRBV5-4	15	TRBJ1-2	many	CASSPGQGRSYGYTF
TRBV5-1	16	TRBJ1-3	many	CASSLGYGASGNTIYF
TRBV18	17	TRBJ2-3	.	CASSVPGLAGVVDTQYF
TRBV4-1	18	TRBJ2-3	.	CASSQDRMVAGGTDTRYF
TRBV12-3/TRBV12-4	16	TRBJ2-3	few	CASSYPSGGATDTQYF
TRBV28	15	TRBJ2-7	.	CASIGTSGSSYEQYF
TRBV4-2	16	TRBJ2-7	few	CASSQDRLAGTYEQYF
TRBV4-3	15	TRBJ2-3	.	CASCPGLAEQDTQYF